This record covers a single T cell receptor beta chain. Its antigen is not identified. This sample was included in a study of tissue T cells after allogeneic stem cell transplantation. Background on the study: Gastrointestinal graft-versus-host disease was present in all patients, each treated with several therapy lines. Study-wide results and limits: Only a limited share of tissue TCRs appeared in blood or spleen.

The table came from immunoSEQ multiplex PCR; TCRdb's copy has only in-frame clones and leaves some out. The sample carries approximately 45,000 clones, approximately 92% recorded once. The clonotype originates from a woman between 40 and 69 years old who later had graft-versus-host disease after an allogeneic stem cell transplant. The sample here was blood, taken before transplantation.

CDR3 nucleotide sequence: TGTGCCAGTAATCAAGGGGGGGGTCAGAATCAGCCCCAGCATTTT. This sequence encodes CASNQGGGQNQPQHF. This rearrangement joins TRBV19 to TRBJ1-5; D may be TRBD1 (6 bases). Germline V gene data show CDR1 as LNHDA and CDR2 as SQIVND (reference sequence). This CDR3 is built from 15 residues. The V end lost 7 bases, the J end lost 4 bases, and 17 bases lay between the germline ends.